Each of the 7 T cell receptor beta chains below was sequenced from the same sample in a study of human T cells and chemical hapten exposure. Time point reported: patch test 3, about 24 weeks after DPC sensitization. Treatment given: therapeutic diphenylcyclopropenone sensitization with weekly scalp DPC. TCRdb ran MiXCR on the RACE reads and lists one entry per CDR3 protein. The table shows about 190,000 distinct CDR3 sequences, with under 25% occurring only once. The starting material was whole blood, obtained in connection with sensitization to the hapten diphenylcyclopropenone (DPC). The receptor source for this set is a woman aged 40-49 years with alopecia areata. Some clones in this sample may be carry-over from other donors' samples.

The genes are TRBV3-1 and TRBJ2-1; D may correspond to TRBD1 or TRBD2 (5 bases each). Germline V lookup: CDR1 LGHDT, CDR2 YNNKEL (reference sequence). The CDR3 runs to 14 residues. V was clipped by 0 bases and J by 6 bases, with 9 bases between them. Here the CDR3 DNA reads TGTGCCAGCAGCCAAGAAGGTGGGACCAATGAGCAGTTCTTC. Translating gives CASSQEGGTNEQFF.

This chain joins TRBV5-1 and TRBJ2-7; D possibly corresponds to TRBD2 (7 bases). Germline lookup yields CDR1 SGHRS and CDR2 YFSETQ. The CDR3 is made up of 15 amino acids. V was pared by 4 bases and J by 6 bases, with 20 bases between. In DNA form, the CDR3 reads TGCGCCAGCAGCCCTAGGGGGGCGGGGGCTGGCGAGCAGTACTTC. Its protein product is CASSPRGAGAGEQYF.

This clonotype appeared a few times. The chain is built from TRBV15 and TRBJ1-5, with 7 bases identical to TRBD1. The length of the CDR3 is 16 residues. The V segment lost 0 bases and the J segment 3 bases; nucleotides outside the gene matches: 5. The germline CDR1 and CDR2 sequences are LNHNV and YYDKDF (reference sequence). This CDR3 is CATSRDRGTANQPQHF. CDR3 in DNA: TGTGCCACCAGCAGAGATCGCGGGACAGCCAATCAGCCCCAGCATTTT.

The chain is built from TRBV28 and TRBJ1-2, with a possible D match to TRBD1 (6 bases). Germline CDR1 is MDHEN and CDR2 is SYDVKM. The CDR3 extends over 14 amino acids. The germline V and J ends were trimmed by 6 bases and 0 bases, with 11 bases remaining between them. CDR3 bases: TGTGCCAGCAGAGGGGGGGGGGCTAACTATGGCTACACCTTC. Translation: CASRGGGANYGYTF.

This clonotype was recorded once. The CDR3 loop reads CASSQDFGVSGTDTQYF. The CDR3 DNA follows: TGCGCCAGCAGCCAAGATTTCGGGGTATCGGGCACAGATACGCAGTATTTT. This chain connects TRBV4-3 to TRBJ2-3; possible D gene TRBD2, 5 bases. Germline lookup yields CDR1 LGHNA and CDR2 YSLEER. Deletions cut 0 bases from V and 1 base from J, with 14 bases between. The CDR3 is 17 residues long.

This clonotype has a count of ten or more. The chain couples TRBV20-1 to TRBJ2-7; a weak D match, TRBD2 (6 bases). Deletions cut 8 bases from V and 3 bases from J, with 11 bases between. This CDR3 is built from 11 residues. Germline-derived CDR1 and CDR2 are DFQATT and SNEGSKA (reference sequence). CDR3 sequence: CSPTSLYEQYF. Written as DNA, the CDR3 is TGCAGTCCCACTAGCCTCTACGAGCAGTACTTC.

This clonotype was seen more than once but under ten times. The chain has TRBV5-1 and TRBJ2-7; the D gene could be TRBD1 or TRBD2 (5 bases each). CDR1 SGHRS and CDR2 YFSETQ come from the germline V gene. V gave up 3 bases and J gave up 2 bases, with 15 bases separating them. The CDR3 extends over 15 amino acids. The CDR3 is CASSSDGGWTYEQYF. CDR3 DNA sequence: TGCGCCAGCAGCTCCGATGGGGGTTGGACCTACGAGCAGTACTTC. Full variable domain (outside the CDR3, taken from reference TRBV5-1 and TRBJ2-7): KAGVTQTPRYLIKTRGQQVTLSCSPISGHRSVSWYQQTPGQGLQFLFEYFSETQRNKGNFPGRFSGRQFSNSRSEMNVSTLELGDSALYLCASSSDGGWTYEQYFGPGTRLTVT.